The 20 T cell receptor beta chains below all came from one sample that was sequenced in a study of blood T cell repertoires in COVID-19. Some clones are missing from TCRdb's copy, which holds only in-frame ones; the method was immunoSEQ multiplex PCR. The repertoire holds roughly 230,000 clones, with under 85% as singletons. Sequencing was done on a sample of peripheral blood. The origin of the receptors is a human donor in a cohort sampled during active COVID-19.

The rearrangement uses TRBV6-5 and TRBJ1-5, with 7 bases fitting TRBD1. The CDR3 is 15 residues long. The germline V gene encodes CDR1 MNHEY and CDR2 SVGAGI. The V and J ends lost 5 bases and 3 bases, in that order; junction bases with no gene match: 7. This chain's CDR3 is CASSTNRGYNQPQHF. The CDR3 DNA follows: TGTGCCAGCAGTACGAACAGGGGTTACAATCAGCCCCAGCATTTT.

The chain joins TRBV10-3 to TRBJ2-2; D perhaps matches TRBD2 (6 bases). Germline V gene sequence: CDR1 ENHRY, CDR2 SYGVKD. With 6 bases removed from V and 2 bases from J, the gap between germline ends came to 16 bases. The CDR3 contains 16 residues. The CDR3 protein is CAISGRDSYNTGELFF. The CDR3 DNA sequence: TGTGCCATCAGCGGCCGGGACTCCTATAACACCGGGGAGCTGTTTTTT.

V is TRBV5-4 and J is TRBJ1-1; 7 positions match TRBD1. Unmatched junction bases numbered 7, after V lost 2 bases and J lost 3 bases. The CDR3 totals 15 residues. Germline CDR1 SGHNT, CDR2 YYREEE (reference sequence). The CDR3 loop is CASSFPTGPYTEAFF. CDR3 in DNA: TGTGCCAGCAGCTTCCCGACAGGGCCCTACACTGAAGCTTTCTTT. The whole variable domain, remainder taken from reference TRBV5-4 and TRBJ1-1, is ETGVTQSPTHLIKTRGQQVTLRCSSQSGHNTVSWYQQALGQGPQFIFQYYREEENGRGNFPPRFSGLQFPNYSSELNVNALELDDSALYLCASSFPTGPYTEAFFGQGTRLTVV.

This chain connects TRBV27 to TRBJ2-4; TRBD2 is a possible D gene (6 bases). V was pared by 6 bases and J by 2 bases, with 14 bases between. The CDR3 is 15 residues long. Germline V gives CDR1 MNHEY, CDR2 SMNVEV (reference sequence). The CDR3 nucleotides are TGTGCCAGCAGACCCGATGCGGGGTCCAAAAACATTCAGTACTTC. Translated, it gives CASRPDAGSKNIQYF.

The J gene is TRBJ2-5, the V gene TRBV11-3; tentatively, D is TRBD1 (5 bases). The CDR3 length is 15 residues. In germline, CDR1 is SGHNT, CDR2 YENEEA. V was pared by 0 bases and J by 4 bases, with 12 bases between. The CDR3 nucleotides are TGTGCCAGCAGCTTAGATTCAGGCAGGGCAGAGACCCAGTACTTC. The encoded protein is CASSLDSGRAETQYF.

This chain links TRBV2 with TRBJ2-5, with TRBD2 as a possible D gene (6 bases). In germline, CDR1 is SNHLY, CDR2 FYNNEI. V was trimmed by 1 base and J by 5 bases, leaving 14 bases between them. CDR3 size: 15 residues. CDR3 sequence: CASSEDGGVLETQYF. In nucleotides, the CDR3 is TGTGCCAGCAGTGAAGACGGAGGGGTGTTGGAGACCCAGTACTTC.

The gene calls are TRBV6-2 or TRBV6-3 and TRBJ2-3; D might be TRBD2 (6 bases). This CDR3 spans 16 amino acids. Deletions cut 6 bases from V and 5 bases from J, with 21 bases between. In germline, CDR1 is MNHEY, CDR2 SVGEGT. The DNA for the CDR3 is TGTGCCAGCAGCCTCACGGGACTCTTCGGTGGAGATACGCAGTATTTT. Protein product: CASSLTGLFGGDTQYF.

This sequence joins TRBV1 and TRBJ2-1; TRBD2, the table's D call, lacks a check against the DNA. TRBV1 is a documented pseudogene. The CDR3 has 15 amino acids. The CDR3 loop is CTSSPLGRGDNEQFF. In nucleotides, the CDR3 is TGCACCAGCAGCCCTTTAGGGAGGGGGGATAATGAGCAGTTCTTC.

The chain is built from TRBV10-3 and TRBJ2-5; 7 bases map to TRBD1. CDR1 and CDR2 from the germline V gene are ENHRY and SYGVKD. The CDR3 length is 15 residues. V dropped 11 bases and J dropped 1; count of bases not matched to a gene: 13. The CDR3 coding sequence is TGTGCCCTGGGCAGGGACAGAAAAATCCAAGAGACCCAGTACTTC. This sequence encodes CALGRDRKIQETQYF.

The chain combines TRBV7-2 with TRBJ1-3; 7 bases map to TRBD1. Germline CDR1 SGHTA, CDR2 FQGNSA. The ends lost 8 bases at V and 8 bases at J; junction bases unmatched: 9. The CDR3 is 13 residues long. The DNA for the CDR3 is TGTGCCAGCGCTAGACAGGGAACAGACACCATATATTTT. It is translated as CASARQGTDTIYF.

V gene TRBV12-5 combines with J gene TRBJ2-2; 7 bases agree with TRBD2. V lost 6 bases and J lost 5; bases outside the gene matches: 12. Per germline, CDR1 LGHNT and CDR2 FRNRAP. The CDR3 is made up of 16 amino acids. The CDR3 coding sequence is TGTGCTAGTGGCCTAACCGCGGGGGTAGCAACCGGGGAGCTGTTTTTT. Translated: CASGLTAGVATGELFF.

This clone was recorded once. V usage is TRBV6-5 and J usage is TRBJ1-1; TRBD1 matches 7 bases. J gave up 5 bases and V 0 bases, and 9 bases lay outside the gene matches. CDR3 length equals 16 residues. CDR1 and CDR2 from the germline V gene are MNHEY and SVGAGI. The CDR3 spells CASSYSSKGAETEAFF. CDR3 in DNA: TGTGCCAGCAGTTACTCGTCAAAGGGGGCTGAGACTGAAGCTTTCTTT.

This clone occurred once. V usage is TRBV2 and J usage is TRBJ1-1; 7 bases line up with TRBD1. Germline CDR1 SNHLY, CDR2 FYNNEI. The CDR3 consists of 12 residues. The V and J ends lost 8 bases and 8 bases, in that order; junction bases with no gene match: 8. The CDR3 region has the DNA TGTGCCAGCGATTTAATGACAGGGGAAGCTTTCTTT. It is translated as CASDLMTGEAFF. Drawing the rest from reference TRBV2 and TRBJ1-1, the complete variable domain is EPEVTQTPSHQVTQMGQEVILRCVPISNHLYFYWYRQILGQKVEFLVSFYNNEISEKSEIFDDQFSVERPDGSNFTLKIRSTKLEDSAMYFCASDLMTGEAFFGQGTRLTVV.

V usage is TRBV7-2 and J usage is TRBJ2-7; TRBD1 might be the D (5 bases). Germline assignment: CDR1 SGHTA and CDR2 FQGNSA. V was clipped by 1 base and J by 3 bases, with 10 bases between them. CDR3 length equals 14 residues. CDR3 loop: CASSLGGQGYEQYF. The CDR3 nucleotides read TGTGCCAGCAGCTTAGGAGGCCAGGGCTACGAGCAGTACTTC.

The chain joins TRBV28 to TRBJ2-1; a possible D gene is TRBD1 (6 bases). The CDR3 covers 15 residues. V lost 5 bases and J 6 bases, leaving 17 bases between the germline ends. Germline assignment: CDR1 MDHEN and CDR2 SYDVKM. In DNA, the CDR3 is TGTGCCAGCAGTCCACAGGGACCTTTCTTCAATGAGCAGTTCTTC. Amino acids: CASSPQGPFFNEQFF.

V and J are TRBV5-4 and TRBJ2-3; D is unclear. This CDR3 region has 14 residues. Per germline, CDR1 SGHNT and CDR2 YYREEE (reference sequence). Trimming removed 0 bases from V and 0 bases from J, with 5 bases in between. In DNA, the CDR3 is TGTGCCAGCAGCTTGGATTCTAGCACAGATACGCAGTATTTT. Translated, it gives CASSLDSSTDTQYF.

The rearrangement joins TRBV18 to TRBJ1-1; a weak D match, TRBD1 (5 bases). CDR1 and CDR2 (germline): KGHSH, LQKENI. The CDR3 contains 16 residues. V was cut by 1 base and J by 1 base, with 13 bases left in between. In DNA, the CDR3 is TGTGCCAGCTCACCACGCGGGGGTATAGGGAACACTGAAGCTTTCTTT. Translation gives CASSPRGGIGNTEAFF.

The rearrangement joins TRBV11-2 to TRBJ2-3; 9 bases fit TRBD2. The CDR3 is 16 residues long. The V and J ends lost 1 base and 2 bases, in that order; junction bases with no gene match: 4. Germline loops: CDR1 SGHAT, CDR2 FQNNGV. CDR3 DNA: TGTGCCAGCAGCTTAGGGGCGGGAGGGCCCACAGATACGCAGTATTTT. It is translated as CASSLGAGGPTDTQYF.

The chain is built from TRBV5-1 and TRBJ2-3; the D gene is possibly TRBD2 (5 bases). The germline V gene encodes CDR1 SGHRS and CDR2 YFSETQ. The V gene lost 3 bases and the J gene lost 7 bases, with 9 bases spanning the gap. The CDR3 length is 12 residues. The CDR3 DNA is TGCGCCAGCAGCTACGGGGTGAATACGCAGTATTTT. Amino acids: CASSYGVNTQYF.

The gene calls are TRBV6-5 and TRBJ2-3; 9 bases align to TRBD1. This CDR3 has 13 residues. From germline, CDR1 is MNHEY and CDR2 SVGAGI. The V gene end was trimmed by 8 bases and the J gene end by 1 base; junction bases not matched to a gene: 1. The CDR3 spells CASRDRGTDTQYF. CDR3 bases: TGTGCCAGCCGGGACAGGGGCACAGATACGCAGTATTTT.